These 14 T cell receptor beta chains share one sample of origin, sequenced in a study of Graves' ophthalmopathy and Graves' hyperthyroidism. RNA transcripts yielded amplified TCR beta CDR3 regions. HTBI-primed first-round RT-PCR preceded second-round multiplex PCR. TCRdb independently ran MiXCR on the multiplex PCR reads; one entry per CDR3 protein. The table has over a million distinct CDR3 sequences, less than 45% seen once. The material sequenced was peripheral blood or thyroid tissue (not recorded which). These receptors were obtained from an adult man with Graves' hyperthyroidism.

The V call is TRBV29-1, the J call TRBJ2-7; D remains unclear. V lost 7 bases and J lost 4, with 17 bases in between. This CDR3 has 13 amino acids. Per the germline V gene, CDR1 is SQVTM and CDR2 is ANQGSEA. The CDR3 DNA follows: TGCAGCGCTCAACCGGACGGCCGATACGAGCAGTACTTC. Its protein is CSAQPDGRYEQYF.

In this sample, this clonotype turned up many times. In DNA form, the CDR3 reads TGCAGTGCTAGGTTTTCGAGCGGCCACTACGAGCAGTACTTC. Translated: CSARFSSGHYEQYF. The J gene is TRBJ2-7, the V gene TRBV20-1; D possibly corresponds to TRBD2 (5 bases). Germline CDR1 is DFQATT and CDR2 is SNEGSKA (reference sequence). The CDR3 extends over 14 amino acids. V lost 3 bases and J lost 3, with 15 bases in between.

This clonotype was recorded at least ten times. This chain joins TRBV20-1 and TRBJ1-1, with 7 bases identical to TRBD1. Germline CDR1 and CDR2: DFQATT and SNEGSKA (reference sequence). J was trimmed by 0 bases and V by 5 bases; bases with no gene match: 12. The CDR3 has 16 amino acids. Here the CDR3 reads CSAPLLPGQLNTEAFF. CDR3 DNA: TGCAGTGCTCCTTTACTGCCGGGACAGTTGAACACTGAAGCTTTCTTT.

The chain uses TRBV6-5 and TRBJ2-7, with a weak D call TRBD2 (5 bases). Looked up from germline, CDR1 is MNHEY and CDR2 is SVGAGI. The V gene lost 0 bases and the J gene lost 6 bases, with 21 bases spanning the gap. There are 17 residues in the CDR3. The CDR3 here is CASSYSNLEGIPLEQYF. The CDR3 DNA follows: TGTGCCAGCAGTTACTCGAACCTCGAGGGAATCCCCCTCGAGCAGTACTTC.

This clonotype was observed at least ten times. This chain uses TRBV5-1 with TRBJ1-6, with TRBD1 matching 10 bases. With 5 bases clipped from V and 9 bases from J, the junction kept 2 bases outside the gene matches. This CDR3 contains 13 residues. The germline V gene has CDR1 SGHRS and CDR2 YFSETQ. The CDR3 sequence: CASRTGGVSPLHF. DNA for the CDR3: TGCGCCAGCAGGACAGGGGGCGTTTCACCCCTCCACTTT.

At least ten counts were recorded for this clonotype. This chain connects TRBV15 to TRBJ2-7; TRBD2 is a possible D gene (5 bases). V shed 4 bases and J shed 5 bases, with 9 bases lying between them. The length of the CDR3 is 12 residues. Germline V CDR1 and CDR2: LNHNV, YYDKDF (reference sequence). CDR3 coding DNA: TGTGCCACCAGCACCGAGGGAGACGAGCAGTACTTC. Protein product: CATSTEGDEQYF.

This clonotype was seen many times. The chain links TRBV12-3 or TRBV12-4 to TRBJ1-5; D not resolved. The CDR3 extends over 14 amino acids. V was pared by 3 bases and J by 1 base, with 7 bases between. The CDR3: CASSFRRSNQPQHF. The CDR3 DNA is TGTGCCAGCAGTTTCCGGCGGAGCAATCAGCCCCAGCATTTT.

This clonotype has at least ten counts. The CDR3 DNA is TGCAGTGCTAGAGTAAGAGGGAGTCAGCCCCAGCATTTT. This gives the protein CSARVRGSQPQHF. The rearrangement links TRBV20-1 to TRBJ1-5; D is unclear. Germline CDR1 DFQATT, CDR2 SNEGSKA (reference sequence). The V end lost 1 base, the J end lost 6 bases, and 10 bases lay between the germline ends. The CDR3 runs to 13 residues.

The gene calls are TRBV11-2 and TRBJ2-5; 9 bases are a match to TRBD2. The assigned J gene may be wrong: the sequence end matches TRBJ2-1 better. This CDR3 spans 14 amino acids. Per germline, CDR1 SGHAT and CDR2 FQNNGV. CDR3 loop: CASSLEGLANEQFF. CDR3 nucleotides: TGTGCCAGCAGCTTAGAAGGACTAGCGAATGAGCAGTTCTTC.

The CDR3 loop is CASRESGSRQGSYEQYF. The DNA of the CDR3 is TGTGCCAGCCGCGAGAGCGGGAGCAGGCAGGGGAGCTACGAGCAGTACTTC. The V and J genes are TRBV7-2 and TRBJ2-7; 8 nucleotides match TRBD2. Germline lookup yields CDR1 SGHTA and CDR2 FQGNSA. The CDR3 length is 17 residues. V lost 8 bases and J lost 3; bases outside the gene matches: 18.

This clonotype has just a few counts. The chain couples TRBV4-2 to TRBJ2-6, with D uncertain. V was pared by 0 bases and J by 0 bases, with 9 bases between. Germline lookup yields CDR1 LGHNA and CDR2 YNFKEQ. The CDR3 is 17 amino acids. The CDR3 sequence: CASSQEASYSGANVLTF. The CDR3 DNA sequence: TGTGCCAGCAGCCAAGAAGCCAGTTACTCTGGGGCCAACGTCCTGACTTTC.

The CDR3 nucleotides are TGTGCCACGACAGACAATCAGCCCCAGCATTTT. As protein: CATTDNQPQHF. The chain joins TRBV10-3 to TRBJ1-5, with D possibly TRBD1 on 5 matching bases. Trimming removed 10 bases at V and 3 bases at J, with 7 bases between. The CDR3 extends over 11 amino acids. Per germline, CDR1 ENHRY and CDR2 SYGVKD.

This rearrangement joins TRBV6-6 to TRBJ1-4; tentative D call: TRBD1 (6 bases). V gave up 7 bases and J gave up 4 bases, with 19 bases separating them. The CDR3 spans 16 residues. Germline V CDR1 and CDR2: MNHNY, SVGAGI (reference sequence). Here the CDR3 reads CASTSTHREVNEKLFF. As DNA, the CDR3 is TGTGCCAGCACGTCTACCCACAGGGAGGTTAATGAAAAACTGTTTTTT.

J is TRBJ2-5 and V is TRBV29-1, with D perhaps TRBD1 (6 bases). V was trimmed by 8 bases and J by 5 bases, leaving 15 bases between them. Germline V gene data show CDR1 as SQVTM and CDR2 as ANQGSEA. CDR3 size: 12 residues. The CDR3, as DNA: TGCAGCAGTTCTGGGGGCAGGGAGACCCAGTACTTC. This translates into CSSSGGRETQYF. The full variable domain, in which reference TRBV29-1 and TRBJ2-5 provide the parts outside the CDR3, is SAVISQKPSRDICQRGTSLTIQCQVDSQVTMMFWYRQQPGQSLTLIATANQGSEATYESGFVIDKFPISRPNLTFSTLTVSNMSPEDSSIYLCSSSGGRETQYFGPGTRLLVL.